Presented here are 5 T cell receptor beta chains from one specimen sequenced in a study of blood T cell repertoires in COVID-19 (dated by TCRdb to the early 2020s). Libraries were constructed by the immunoSEQ multiplex PCR assay. Not all clones reach the TCRdb copy of this immuneACCESS table, which keeps in-frame sequences only. Checked studies attribute under half of the gap to unresolved V genes and leave the rest unexplained. The sample records fewer than 350,000 clones, roughly 90% of which are singletons. Of the sample, about 2.1% is held by the ten largest clones. The sample consisted of PBMCs or T cells enriched from blood (not recorded which). The receptor set was obtained from a woman between 35 and 50 years old with acute COVID-19.

This CDR3 is CASRPPQGANTEAFF. The CDR3 region has the DNA TGTGCCAGCAGACCCCCACAGGGGGCGAACACTGAAGCTTTCTTT. This sequence joins TRBV7-2 and TRBJ1-1, with 9 bases matching TRBD1. The germline V gene has CDR1 SGHTA and CDR2 FQGNSA. V lost 6 bases and J lost 1; bases outside the gene matches: 6. CDR3 length equals 15 residues.

V and J are TRBV28 and TRBJ1-5; 7 nucleotides line up with TRBD1. Germline V gene data show CDR1 as MDHEN and CDR2 as SYDVKM. Unmatched junction bases numbered 7, after V lost 9 bases and J lost 2 bases. The CDR3 runs 14 residues. The CDR3 sequence is CASTTGRRNQPQHF. The CDR3 region has the DNA TGTGCCAGTACGACAGGGAGGCGCAATCAGCCCCAGCATTTT.

The rearrangement links TRBV5-1 to TRBJ1-2, with 7 positions matching TRBD1. The junction had 3 bases not matched to a gene; V was cut back by 2 bases and J by 5 bases. The CDR3 runs 13 residues. The germline gives CDR1 SGHRS, CDR2 YFSETQ. In nucleotides, the CDR3 is TGCGCCAGCAGCTTAGACAGGGTATATGGCTACACCTTC. Translated, it gives CASSLDRVYGYTF. Using reference TRBV5-1 and TRBJ1-2 for the parts outside the CDR3, the full variable domain is KAGVTQTPRYLIKTRGQQVTLSCSPISGHRSVSWYQQTPGQGLQFLFEYFSETQRNKGNFPGRFSGRQFSNSRSEMNVSTLELGDSALYLCASSLDRVYGYTFGSGTRLTVV.

The chain combines TRBV19 with TRBJ1-2, with D perhaps matching TRBD1 (6 bases). Trimming stripped 7 bases from V and 4 bases from J, with 16 bases between. The CDR3 runs to 14 residues. Per germline, CDR1 LNHDA and CDR2 SQIVND (reference sequence). The CDR3 is CASTSAGTLYGYTF. The CDR3 DNA follows: TGTGCCAGTACCTCGGCCGGGACACTCTATGGCTACACCTTC.

The chain is built from TRBV7-2 and TRBJ2-7; 7 bases line up with TRBD1. This CDR3 is built from 13 residues. The ends lost 5 bases at V and 0 bases at J; junction bases unmatched: 1. Germline CDR1 is SGHTA and CDR2 is FQGNSA. The CDR3 here is CASSDRVSYEQYF. The CDR3 bases are TGTGCCAGCAGCGACAGGGTCTCCTACGAGCAGTACTTC.